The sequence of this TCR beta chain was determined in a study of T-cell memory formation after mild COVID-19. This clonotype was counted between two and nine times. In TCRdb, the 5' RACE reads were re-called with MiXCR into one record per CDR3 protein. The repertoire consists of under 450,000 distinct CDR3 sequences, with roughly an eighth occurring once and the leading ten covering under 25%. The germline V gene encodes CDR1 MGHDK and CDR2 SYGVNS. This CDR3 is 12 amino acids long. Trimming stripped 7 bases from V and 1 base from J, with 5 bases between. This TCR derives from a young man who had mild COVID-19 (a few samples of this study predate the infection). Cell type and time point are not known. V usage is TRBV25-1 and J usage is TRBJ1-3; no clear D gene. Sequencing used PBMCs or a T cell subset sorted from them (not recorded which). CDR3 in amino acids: CASTSSGNTIYF. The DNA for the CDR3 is TGTGCCAGCACTTCTTCTGGAAACACCATATATTTT.